This entry lists 31 T cell receptor beta chains sequenced from one sample in a study of graft-versus-host responses after intestinal transplantation (dated by TCRdb to about 2021). Library generation was performed with the immunoSEQ multiplex PCR assay. TCRdb retrieved this table from immuneACCESS and kept in-frame rearrangements only. Not all clones are present; in checked studies, unresolved V genes account for under half, and no reason is known for the remainder. The sample includes 85,000 to 100,000 clones, with less than 95% observed a single time. Approximately 0.07% of the sample lies in the top ten. In the paper's terms, the time point label means: cells obtained before transplantation from donor or recipient. No antigens are known for them. Specimen: unstimulated CD8+ T cells sorted from spleen or lymph node cells, collected before transplant. Source of these receptors: a human donor who was the organ donor for an intestinal transplant.

The V call is TRBV2, the J call TRBJ2-2, with 8 bases lining up with TRBD2. The CDR3 is 16 residues long. Germline V CDR1 and CDR2: SNHLY, FYNNEI. The V gene end was trimmed by 4 bases and the J gene end by 6 bases; junction bases not matched to a gene: 10. CDR3 region: CASSVTGLVYPGELFF. The CDR3 region has the DNA TGTGCCAGCAGTGTAACGGGACTAGTGTACCCCGGGGAGCTGTTTTTT. Using reference TRBV2 and TRBJ2-2 for the parts outside the CDR3, the full variable domain is EPEVTQTPSHQVTQMGQEVILRCVPISNHLYFYWYRQILGQKVEFLVSFYNNEISEKSEIFDDQFSVERPDGSNFTLKIRSTKLEDSAMYFCASSVTGLVYPGELFFGEGSRLTVL.

The CDR3 reads CASSLVKDSWDGYTF. In DNA, the CDR3 is TGTGCCAGCAGCTTAGTGAAGGACAGTTGGGATGGCTACACCTTC. The chain combines TRBV7-2 with TRBJ1-2, with D maybe TRBD1 (6 bases). V gave up 1 base and J gave up 6 bases, with 15 bases separating them. CDR1 SGHTA and CDR2 FQGNSA come from the germline V gene. CDR3 length: 15 residues.

The CDR3 DNA is TGCGCCAGCAGGGAAGAGGTAGCGGGAGGCACCGGGGAGCTGTTTTTT. It yields the protein CASREEVAGGTGELFF. The J gene is TRBJ2-2, the V gene TRBV4-1; 10 bases agree with TRBD2. Germline V lookup: CDR1 MGHRA, CDR2 YSYEKL. With 6 bases clipped from V and 4 bases from J, the junction kept 8 bases outside the gene matches. CDR3 size: 16 residues.

The chain couples TRBV5-1 to TRBJ2-5; D possibly corresponds to TRBD1 (6 bases). The J call is doubtful: the DNA matches TRBJ2-7 better. CDR1 SGHRS and CDR2 YFSETQ come from the germline V gene. The CDR3 extends over 13 amino acids. The CDR3 protein is CASSFWTAYEQYF. As DNA, the CDR3 is TGCGCCAGCAGCTTTTGGACAGCATACGAGCAGTACTTC.

This chain links TRBV11-1 with TRBJ2-1; TRBD2 matches 10 bases. In germline, CDR1 is SGHAT, CDR2 FQDESV (reference sequence). There are 15 residues in the CDR3. After removal of 6 bases from V and 6 bases from J, the junction contained 8 bases not matched to a gene. CDR3 nucleotides: TGTGCCAGCAGTATAGGGCTAGCGGGGGTCAATGAGCAGTTCTTC. This sequence encodes CASSIGLAGVNEQFF.

This rearrangement joins TRBV15 to TRBJ1-5, with 9 bases fitting TRBD1. CDR1 and CDR2 from the germline V gene are LNHNV and YYDKDF (reference sequence). This CDR3 is 15 amino acids long. Trimming took 5 bases from V and 5 from J; bases not matched to a gene: 7. CDR3 bases: TGTGCCACCAGCGCGCGGGACAGGGTTTATCAGCCCCAGCATTTT. Residues: CATSARDRVYQPQHF.

The CDR3, as DNA: TGCGCCAGCAGCTTCGGGACAATAGACGAGCAGTACTTC. It codes for CASSFGTIDEQYF. The chain employs TRBV5-1 and TRBJ2-7, with D perhaps matching TRBD1 (6 bases). With 2 bases removed from V and 5 bases from J, the gap between germline ends came to 11 bases. The CDR3 spans 13 residues. Germline lookup yields CDR1 SGHRS and CDR2 YFSETQ.

This clone was observed once. The chain has TRBV11-2 and TRBJ2-2; D might be TRBD1 (6 bases). Trimming took off 5 bases at V and 6 bases at J, with 19 bases between the two ends. The CDR3 is 16 residues long. Germline V gives CDR1 SGHAT, CDR2 FQNNGV. The CDR3 bases are TGTGCCAGCAGCGCGGAACCGGGACAATTGGCCGGGGAGCTGTTTTTT. Amino acids: CASSAEPGQLAGELFF.

The J gene is TRBJ2-2, the V gene TRBV15; 7 nucleotides match TRBD1. V gave up 4 bases and J gave up 1 base; unmatched junction bases: 6. This CDR3 is 16 amino acids long. Germline V gene sequence: CDR1 LNHNV, CDR2 YYDKDF (reference sequence). The CDR3, as DNA: TGTGCCACCAGCACACTACAGGGGCTGAACACCGGGGAGCTGTTTTTT. This gives the protein CATSTLQGLNTGELFF. Looking up the rest from reference TRBV15 and TRBJ2-2 gives the full variable domain: DAMVIQNPRYQVTQFGKPVTLSCSQTLNHNVMYWYQQKSSQAPKLLFHYYDKDFNNEADTPDNFQSRRPNTSFCFLDIRSPGLGDTAMYLCATSTLQGLNTGELFFGEGSRLTVL.

Details on this clone: In the same sample, other DNA sequences code for this CDR3. CDR3 sequence: CAWSVRISFSFRDRVGYTF. Here the CDR3 DNA reads TGTGCCTGGAGTGTAAGGATTTCGTTCTCATTCCGGGACAGGGTCGGCTACACCTTC. The gene calls are TRBV30 and TRBJ1-2, with 9 nucleotides matching TRBD1. CDR3 length: 19 amino acids. Germline loops: CDR1 GTSNPN, CDR2 SVGIG (reference sequence). Unmatched junction bases numbered 22, after V lost 0 bases and J lost 8 bases.

This clone was seen only once. The chain employs TRBV5-1 and TRBJ2-1; D possibly corresponds to TRBD2 (6 bases). CDR1 SGHRS and CDR2 YFSETQ come from the germline V gene. The V and J ends lost 5 bases and 3 bases respectively, with 18 bases between them. The CDR3 sequence is 16 residues long. DNA for the CDR3: TGCGCCAGCAGTTCCGGTAGCGGACCAATCTACAATGAGCAGTTCTTC. This sequence encodes CASSSGSGPIYNEQFF.

The rearrangement joins TRBV5-5 to TRBJ1-4; 9 bases are a match to TRBD1. Germline CDR1 SGHKS, CDR2 YYEKEE (reference sequence). CDR3 length: 17 amino acids. After removal of 4 bases from V and 0 bases from J, the junction contained 7 bases not matched to a gene. CDR3 loop: CASSGQGTGATNEKLFF. CDR3 sequence (DNA): TGTGCCAGCAGCGGACAGGGGACGGGAGCAACTAATGAAAAACTGTTTTTT.

The genes are TRBV5-1 and TRBJ2-1; 10 bases are shared with TRBD2. With 4 bases clipped from V and 3 bases from J, the junction kept 4 bases outside the gene matches. Germline lookup yields CDR1 SGHRS and CDR2 YFSETQ. This CDR3 spans 15 amino acids. The CDR3 spells CASSSTSGNYNEQFF. CDR3 DNA sequence: TGCGCCAGCAGCAGTACTAGCGGGAACTACAATGAGCAGTTCTTC.

The chain recombines TRBV18 with TRBJ2-1; D is uncertain. V was trimmed by 6 bases and J by 8 bases, leaving 20 bases between them. CDR1 is KGHSH, CDR2 LQKENI, per germline. The CDR3 is made up of 15 amino acids. This CDR3 reads CASSPAVGTSDEQFF. The CDR3 bases are TGTGCCAGCTCCCCCGCGGTAGGAACATCCGATGAGCAGTTCTTC.

The chain recombines TRBV6-6 with TRBJ2-7; tentative D call: TRBD1 (6 bases). This CDR3 is built from 14 residues. Trimming stripped 0 bases from V and 6 bases from J, with 12 bases between. Germline assignment: CDR1 MNHNY and CDR2 SVGAGI (reference sequence). The CDR3: CASSYSTGNAEQYF. The CDR3 coding sequence is TGTGCCAGCAGTTACTCCACAGGGAATGCCGAGCAGTACTTC.

The V call is TRBV30, the J call TRBJ1-5; D is ambiguous. CDR1 GTSNPN and CDR2 SVGIG come from the germline V gene (reference sequence). V shed 0 bases and J shed 5 bases, with 8 bases lying between them. The CDR3 spans 13 residues. The CDR3 loop is CAWSVRSDQPQHF. CDR3 DNA sequence: TGTGCCTGGAGTGTACGGTCCGATCAGCCCCAGCATTTT.

The DNA for the CDR3 is TGTGCCAGCAGTCCCTCGGGACTGCACTATGGCTACACCTTC. Translated: CASSPSGLHYGYTF. The chain employs TRBV27 and TRBJ1-2; D is possibly TRBD1 (5 bases). This CDR3 spans 14 amino acids. V dropped 5 bases and J dropped 3 bases, with 13 bases sitting between them. Germline-derived CDR1 and CDR2 are MNHEY and SMNVEV (reference sequence).

The rearrangement uses TRBV7-3 and TRBJ2-1, with D tentatively TRBD2 (6 bases). Looked up from germline, CDR1 is SGHTA and CDR2 is FQGTGA. V was trimmed by 3 bases and J by 9 bases, leaving 15 bases between them. This CDR3 has 14 residues. Here the CDR3 DNA reads TGTGCCAGCAGCTTTGCTAGCGTTGCCGGTGAGCAGTTCTTC. Protein sequence: CASSFASVAGEQFF.

This chain joins TRBV11-3 and TRBJ2-7; D is possibly TRBD2 (6 bases). Germline assignment: CDR1 SGHNT and CDR2 YENEEA. This CDR3 comprises 15 residues. The V end was cut by 10 bases, the J end by 1 base, with 20 bases between. The CDR3 coding sequence is TGTGCCACCGGCGGCAGATTGGGAGGTTCCTACGAGCAGTACTTC. Residues: CATGGRLGGSYEQYF.

This sequence joins TRBV9 and TRBJ1-1, with TRBD1 matching over 7 bases. The CDR3 extends over 16 amino acids. The J segment lost 0 bases and the V segment lost 0 bases, leaving 5 bases of the junction unmatched. Germline CDR1 SGDLS, CDR2 YYNGEE. Here the CDR3 reads CASSVVLTGVNTEAFF. The DNA of the CDR3 is TGTGCCAGCAGCGTAGTTCTTACAGGGGTGAACACTGAAGCTTTCTTT. Variable domain in full (rest from reference TRBV9 and TRBJ1-1): DSGVTQTPKHLITATGQRVTLRCSPRSGDLSVYWYQQSLDQGLQFLIQYYNGEERAKGNILERFSAQQFPDLHSELNLSSLELGDSALYFCASSVVLTGVNTEAFFGQGTRLTVV.

The rearrangement joins TRBV27 to TRBJ2-7; D call uncertain. The CDR3 is 14 residues long. CDR1 and CDR2 (germline): MNHEY, SMNVEV (reference sequence). V was pared by 2 bases and J by 2 bases, with 10 bases between. The CDR3 here is CASSLSVATYEQYF. Written as DNA, the CDR3 is TGTGCCAGCAGTTTAAGTGTAGCTACCTACGAGCAGTACTTC.

The rearrangement links TRBV6-5 to TRBJ2-3; the D gene is possibly TRBD2 (5 bases). The CDR3 covers 15 residues. V shed 0 bases and J shed 0 bases, with 7 bases lying between them. The germline V gene has CDR1 MNHEY and CDR2 SVGAGI. The DNA of the CDR3 is TGTGCCAGCAGTTACTCCGGGATTAGCACAGATACGCAGTATTTT. It specifies CASSYSGISTDTQYF.

The chain uses TRBV27 and TRBJ2-7, with D hard to call. Trimming removed 2 bases at V and 0 bases at J, with 8 bases between. CDR1 is MNHEY, CDR2 SMNVEV, per germline (reference sequence). CDR3 length equals 14 residues. CDR3 coding DNA: TGTGCCAGCAGTTTAGGGTGGAGCTCCTACGAGCAGTACTTC. Translated: CASSLGWSSYEQYF.

The J gene is TRBJ2-7, the V gene TRBV5-1; D might be TRBD2 (5 bases). Germline V gene data show CDR1 as SGHRS and CDR2 as YFSETQ. The V and J ends lost 3 bases and 0 bases respectively, with 16 bases between them. CDR3 length: 16 amino acids. This CDR3 reads CASSSLSGRISYEQYF. In nucleotides, the CDR3 is TGCGCCAGCAGCTCCCTCAGCGGTAGGATCTCCTACGAGCAGTACTTC.

The chain combines TRBV4-1 with TRBJ1-4, with D hard to call. CDR3 length: 13 residues. Germline values: CDR1 MGHRA, CDR2 YSYEKL. V lost 0 bases and J 7 bases, leaving 6 bases between the germline ends. The DNA for the CDR3 is TGCGCCAGCAGCCAAGATAATATTGAAAAACTGTTTTTT. Its protein is CASSQDNIEKLFF.

The chain recombines TRBV5-4 with TRBJ1-1; 11 bases fit TRBD1. Germline trimming cut 7 bases from V and 0 bases from J; bases unmatched to any gene: 5. In germline, CDR1 is SGHNT, CDR2 YYREEE (reference sequence). The CDR3 is 15 residues long. The chain's CDR3 is CASQDRGLLNTEAFF. CDR3 sequence (DNA): TGTGCCAGCCAGGACAGGGGGCTACTGAACACTGAAGCTTTCTTT.

The chain links TRBV7-6 to TRBJ1-1; 9 bases map to TRBD1. Per the germline V gene, CDR1 is SGHVS and CDR2 is FNYEAQ. With V trimmed by 1 base and J by 5 bases, 11 bases remained unmatched. The CDR3 contains 17 residues. The CDR3 here is CASSLDPPQGASTEAFF. CDR3 DNA sequence: TGTGCCAGCAGCTTAGATCCCCCACAGGGGGCGAGTACTGAAGCTTTCTTT.

This clone was seen more than once but under ten times. The rearrangement links TRBV30 to TRBJ2-5; 8 bases are shared with TRBD1. Germline CDR1 is GTSNPN and CDR2 is SVGIG (reference sequence). Trimming took 8 bases from V and 5 from J; bases not matched to a gene: 4. The CDR3 covers 11 residues. In DNA, the CDR3 is TGTGCCGGGGACAGGCGGGAGACCCAGTACTTC. Translated: CAGDRRETQYF.

The rearrangement uses TRBV19 and TRBJ2-7, with D tentatively TRBD1 (5 bases). The CDR3 loop spans 14 amino acids. Per germline, CDR1 LNHDA and CDR2 SQIVND (reference sequence). The ends were cut back, 3 bases at V and 2 bases at J, with 11 bases in the middle. Here the CDR3 reads CASSMTDITYEQYF. The CDR3 DNA reads as TGTGCCAGTAGTATGACGGACATAACCTACGAGCAGTACTTC.

This rearrangement joins TRBV14 to TRBJ1-5; D unresolved. Germline V lookup: CDR1 SGHDN, CDR2 FVKESK. V was pared by 3 bases and J by 4 bases, with 4 bases between. The CDR3 is made up of 12 amino acids. The CDR3: CASSHLNQPQHF. In nucleotides, the CDR3 is TGTGCCAGCAGCCATCTGAATCAGCCCCAGCATTTT. The full variable domain, rest sourced from reference TRBV14 and TRBJ1-5, is EAGVTQFPSHSVIEKGQTVTLRCDPISGHDNLYWYRRVMGKEIKFLLHFVKESKQDESGMPNNRFLAERTGGTYSTLKVQPAELEDSGVYFCASSHLNQPQHFGDGTRLSIL.

This clone came up once. The chain uses TRBV28 and TRBJ1-4, with 7 bases lining up with TRBD1. V lost 5 bases to trimming and J lost 5 bases; unmatched junction nucleotides: 5. The CDR3 extends over 14 amino acids. The germline gives CDR1 MDHEN, CDR2 SYDVKM. The CDR3 DNA sequence: TGTGCCAGCAGTCCGGGACAGATAAATGAAAAACTGTTTTTT. This sequence encodes CASSPGQINEKLFF.